This T cell receptor beta chain was captured by sequencing in a study of shared clonotypes between healthy human individuals. Study summary: CD4 naive and CD4 memory each took three plates per donor, while CD8 naive took two and CD8 memory one.

Study-wide results and caveats: Shared clonotypes: approximately 5% naive CD4, roughly 3.8% naive CD8, about 2.5% memory CD4, roughly 0.4% memory CD8. Estimated clonotype richness was generally higher in naive than memory subsets.

CD45RO-negative, CCR7-selected cells formed the naive CD8 fraction, which excluded terminally differentiated effector memory CD45RA+ cells. The study drew its donors from healthy HIV-negative adults without recent acute infections or vaccinations. Of note for this clone: Its antigen is not known.

Only in-frame clones appear in the TCRdb table, and some are missing; sequencing was by immunoSEQ multiplex PCR. This table holds about 550,000 clones, roughly 96% found once. The CDR3 has 13 amino acids. Germline loops: CDR1 PRHDT, CDR2 FYEKMQ (reference sequence). The V and J ends lost 7 bases and 0 bases respectively, with 6 bases between them. This receptor was identified in a woman under 40 in good health. Material: naive CD8+ T cells sorted from blood. The chain couples TRBV13 to TRBJ2-2; D ambiguous. The CDR3 DNA follows: TGTGCCAGCACAGCAACGAACACCGGGGAGCTGTTTTTT. Its protein product is CASTATNTGELFF. The full variable domain, completed using reference TRBV13 and TRBJ2-2, is AAGVIQSPRHLIKEKRETATLKCYPIPRHDTVYWYQQGPGQDPQFLISFYEKMQSDKGSIPDRFSAQQFSDYHSELNMSSLELGDSALYFCASTATNTGELFFGEGSRLTVL.